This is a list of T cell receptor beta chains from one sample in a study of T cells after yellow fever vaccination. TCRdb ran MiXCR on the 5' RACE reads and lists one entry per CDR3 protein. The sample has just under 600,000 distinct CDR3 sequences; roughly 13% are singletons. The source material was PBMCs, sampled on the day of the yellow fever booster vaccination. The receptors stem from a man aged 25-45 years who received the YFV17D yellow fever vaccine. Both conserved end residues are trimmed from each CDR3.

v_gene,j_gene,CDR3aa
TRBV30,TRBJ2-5,AWDFGRGPQETQY
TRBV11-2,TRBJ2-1,ASSSAGLAGQIYNEQF
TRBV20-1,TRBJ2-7,SATGTGNPYEQY
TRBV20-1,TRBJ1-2,SARGGLGGYT
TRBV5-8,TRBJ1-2,ASRLLGGYT
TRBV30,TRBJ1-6,AGTPVLNSPLH
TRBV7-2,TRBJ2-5,ASSAGPAPETQY
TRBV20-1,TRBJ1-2,SARDSRDFVPGGGYT
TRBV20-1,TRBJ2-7,SALGNSYEQY
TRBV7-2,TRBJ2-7,ASSETSGRYGQY
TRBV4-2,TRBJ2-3,ASSQVPSGSTDTQY
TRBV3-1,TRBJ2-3,ASSQDTVTQY
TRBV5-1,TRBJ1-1,ASRRRENTEAF
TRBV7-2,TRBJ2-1,ASSWVVEQF
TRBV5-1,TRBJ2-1,ASTHSGLAGVYNEQF
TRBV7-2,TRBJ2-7,ASSLGPRDEQY
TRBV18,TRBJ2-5,ASSSGTQY
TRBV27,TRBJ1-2,ASSFSGLYGYT
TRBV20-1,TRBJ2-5,SARGTGGFGETQY
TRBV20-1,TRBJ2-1,SASKVVDYNEQF
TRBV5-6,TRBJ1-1,ASSYDRGRGNTEAF
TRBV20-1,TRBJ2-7,SATPTSGSPYEQY
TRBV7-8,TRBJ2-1,ASSLSGLGEQF
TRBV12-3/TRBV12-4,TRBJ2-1,ASSFLAVTNNEQF
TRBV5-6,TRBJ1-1,ASGTGDTEAF
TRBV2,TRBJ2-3,ASSLAGGEDTQY
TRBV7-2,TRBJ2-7,ASSLAAAGSYEQY
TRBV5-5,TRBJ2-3,ASSGTGRRYTSTDTQY
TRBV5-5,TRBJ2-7,AIGRGLAYEQY
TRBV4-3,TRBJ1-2,ASSQDLGYYGYT
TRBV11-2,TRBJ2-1,ASSPPQRDEQF
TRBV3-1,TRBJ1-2,ASSQDPQATVGT